These 16 T cell receptor beta chains share one sample of origin, sequenced in a study of type 1 regulatory T cells. TCRdb processed the reads anew with MiXCR; each CDR3 protein has one entry. The sample consists of around 88,000 distinct CDR3 sequences, 30% to 35% of them appearing once. The specimen sequenced was CD4+ T cells, either the whole sample or a sorted fraction (not recorded which). These receptors all stem from a human donor in good health.

The CDR3 sequence: CASSCSIRSTYNSPLHF. The CDR3 DNA sequence: TGTGCCAGCAGTTGCTCGATCCGTAGCACCTATAATTCACCCCTCCACTTT. This chain connects TRBV6-5 to TRBJ1-6; no reliable D call. Trimming shortened V by 4 bases and J by 2 bases, and 15 bases separated the two germline ends. The CDR3 sequence is 17 residues long. Germline loops: CDR1 MNHEY, CDR2 SVGAGI.

The CDR3 nucleotides are TGTGCTAGTGGTTTTAGCCCCCCGGCAGCTGAAGCTTTCTTT. Encoded protein: CASGFSPPAAEAFF. The rearrangement joins TRBV12-5 to TRBJ1-1, with unresolved D. The CDR3 spans 14 residues. From germline, CDR1 is LGHNT and CDR2 FRNRAP. V shed 3 bases and J shed 6 bases, with 14 bases lying between them.

This rearrangement joins TRBV20-1 to TRBJ2-7; perhaps TRBD2 as D (6 bases). V was cut by 6 bases and J by 2 bases, with 20 bases left in between. Germline CDR1 and CDR2: DFQATT and SNEGSKA (reference sequence). The CDR3 is made up of 15 amino acids. CDR3 sequence (DNA): TGCAGTGCCCATCCTAAGGGGCGGGGTACCTACGAGCAGTACTTC. It yields the protein CSAHPKGRGTYEQYF.

This clonotype was detected a few times. V and J are TRBV7-9 and TRBJ2-1; D is perhaps TRBD1 (6 bases). The CDR3 has 14 amino acids. V lost 8 bases, J lost 7 bases, and 18 bases lay in between. Germline V gene lookup returns CDR1 SEHNR and CDR2 FQNEAQ (reference sequence). CDR3 DNA: TGTGCCAGCTTCAGTCCGGGACATCTAAATGAGCAGTTCTTC. This gives the protein CASFSPGHLNEQFF.

In its sample, this clonotype was seen once. The chain is built from TRBV20-1 and TRBJ2-7; D may be TRBD2 (6 bases). V was cut by 8 bases and J by 4 bases, with 21 bases left in between. CDR3 length equals 14 residues. CDR1 DFQATT and CDR2 SNEGSKA come from the germline V gene (reference sequence). The CDR3 loop reads CSSPKAGAGYEQYF. DNA of the CDR3: TGCAGTTCCCCAAAGGCCGGGGCGGGATACGAGCAGTACTTC.

The J gene is TRBJ2-1, the V gene TRBV3-1, with a weak D call TRBD1 (5 bases). This CDR3 has 17 residues. The V and J ends lost 2 bases and 10 bases respectively, with 24 bases between them. CDR1 LGHDT and CDR2 YNNKEL come from the germline V gene (reference sequence). This chain's CDR3 is CASSQRPGPHPHREQFF. The DNA of the CDR3 is TGTGCCAGCAGCCAACGCCCAGGGCCCCATCCCCATAGGGAGCAGTTCTTC.

This clonotype was seen a handful of times. The rearrangement links TRBV28 to TRBJ2-7; D unresolved. CDR1 MDHEN and CDR2 SYDVKM come from the germline V gene. There are 11 residues in the CDR3. Trimming stripped 2 bases from V and 4 bases from J, with 3 bases between. CDR3 sequence: CASSLVYEQYF. CDR3 nucleotides: TGTGCCAGCAGTTTAGTTTACGAGCAGTACTTC.

Only a few counts were recorded for this clonotype. V is TRBV9 and J is TRBJ2-3; 13 bases are shared with TRBD2. The CDR3 length is 17 residues. CDR1 is SGDLS, CDR2 YYNGEE, per germline. V lost 3 bases to trimming and J lost 4 bases; unmatched junction nucleotides: 8. The DNA for the CDR3 is TGTGCCAGCAGCGCCGCACTAGCGGGAGGGTATTCAGATACGCAGTATTTT. This codes for CASSAALAGGYSDTQYF.

In this sample, this clonotype turned up a few times. The chain recombines TRBV3-1 with TRBJ2-5; D perhaps matches TRBD2 (5 bases). Germline V gene lookup returns CDR1 LGHDT and CDR2 YNNKEL (reference sequence). V was cut by 2 bases and J by 7 bases, with 14 bases left in between. This CDR3 is 14 amino acids long. The CDR3 DNA reads as TGTGCCAGCAGCCAAACCAGCGGTACGGGGACCCAGTACTTC. Amino acid sequence: CASSQTSGTGTQYF.

This clonotype was seen repeatedly, ten times or more. The chain joins TRBV5-5 to TRBJ2-3, with 7 positions matching TRBD2. With 4 bases clipped from V and 2 bases from J, the junction kept 7 bases outside the gene matches. Germline V gene data show CDR1 as SGHKS and CDR2 as YYEKEE (reference sequence). This CDR3 comprises 15 residues. The CDR3 spells CASSPLAGVTDTQYF. CDR3 nucleotide sequence: TGTGCCAGCAGCCCTTTGGCGGGGGTCACAGATACGCAGTATTTT. Complete variable domain (other parts from reference TRBV5-5 and TRBJ2-3): DAGVTQSPTHLIKTRGQQVTLRCSPISGHKSVSWYQQVLGQGPQFIFQYYEKEERGRGNFPDRFSARQFPNYSSELNVNALLLGDSALYLCASSPLAGVTDTQYFGPGTRLTVL.

This clonotype has just a few counts. The chain combines TRBV24-1 with TRBJ2-1; TRBD2 matches at 10 bases. Germline V lookup: CDR1 KGHDR, CDR2 SFDVKD. The CDR3 totals 16 residues. The junction had 8 bases not matched to a gene; V was cut back by 1 base and J by 9 bases. CDR3 protein: CATSDLRAGGEGEQFF. CDR3 in DNA: TGTGCCACCAGTGATTTACGAGCGGGAGGGGAAGGTGAGCAGTTCTTC.

This clonotype was counted between two and nine times. CDR3 region: CASSFDPAAYEQYF. CDR3 coding DNA: TGTGCCAGCAGCTTTGACCCTGCAGCCTACGAGCAGTACTTC. The chain recombines TRBV5-6 with TRBJ2-7; D not certain. Germline V gene lookup returns CDR1 SGHDT and CDR2 YYEEEE. This CDR3 is built from 14 residues. The V and J ends lost 2 bases and 2 bases respectively, with 11 bases between them. Looking up the rest from reference TRBV5-6 and TRBJ2-7 gives the full variable domain: DAGVTQSPTHLIKTRGQQVTLRCSPKSGHDTVSWYQQALGQGPQFIFQYYEEEERQRGNFPDRFSGHQFPNYSSELNVNALLLGDSALYLCASSFDPAAYEQYFGPGTRLTVT.

Here the CDR3 reads CASSSRIIPTSGGYNEQFF. CDR3 bases: TGTGCCAGCAGTTCCCGAATAATCCCGACTAGCGGGGGCTACAATGAGCAGTTCTTC. The chain has TRBV6-2 or TRBV6-3 and TRBJ2-1, with 12 bases that match TRBD2. The ends lost 4 bases at V and 3 bases at J; junction bases unmatched: 13. The CDR3 sequence is 19 residues long. CDR1 MNHEY and CDR2 SVGEGT come from the germline V gene.

J is TRBJ1-2 and V is TRBV20-1, with D possibly being TRBD1 (5 bases). Between the trimmed V and J ends, which lost 5 bases and 3 bases, there was a span of 13 bases. The CDR3 has 13 residues. CDR1 is DFQATT and CDR2 is SNEGSKA in the germline V gene (reference sequence). The CDR3 DNA reads as TGCAGTGCTGGATCCGGGGCCGACTATGGCTACACCTTC. Its protein is CSAGSGADYGYTF.

The CDR3 reads CASRGPRDTEAFF. CDR3 nucleotides: TGTGCCAGCCGAGGGCCACGGGACACTGAAGCTTTCTTT. The V call is TRBV4-2, the J call TRBJ1-1; no reliable D call. With 8 bases removed from V and 3 bases from J, the gap between germline ends came to 13 bases. The germline V gene has CDR1 LGHNA and CDR2 YNFKEQ. The CDR3 consists of 13 residues.

This clonotype was counted a few times. The CDR3 nucleotides are TGCAGTGCTGAGGACAGGCGCGGTTCCGGGGAGCTGTTTTTT. Translating it yields CSAEDRRGSGELFF. The V call is TRBV20-1, the J call TRBJ2-2; 7 nucleotides match TRBD1. Germline CDR1 reads DFQATT; CDR2 reads SNEGSKA (reference sequence). V lost 5 bases to trimming and J lost 6 bases; unmatched junction nucleotides: 9. The CDR3 has 14 amino acids.